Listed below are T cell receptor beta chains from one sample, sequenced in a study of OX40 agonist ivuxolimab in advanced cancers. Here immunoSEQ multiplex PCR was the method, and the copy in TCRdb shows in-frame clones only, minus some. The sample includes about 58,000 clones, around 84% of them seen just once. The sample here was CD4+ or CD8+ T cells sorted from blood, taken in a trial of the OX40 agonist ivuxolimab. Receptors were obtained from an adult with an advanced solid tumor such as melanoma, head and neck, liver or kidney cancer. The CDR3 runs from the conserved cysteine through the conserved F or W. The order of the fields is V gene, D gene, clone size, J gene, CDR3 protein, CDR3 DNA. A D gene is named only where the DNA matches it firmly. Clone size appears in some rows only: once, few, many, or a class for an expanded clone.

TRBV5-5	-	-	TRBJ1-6	CASSLVTASSYNSPLHF	TGTGCCAGCAGCTTGGTGACGGCGAGCTCCTATAATTCACCCCTCCACTTT
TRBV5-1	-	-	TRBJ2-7	CASSLDRDNSYEQYF	TGCGCCAGCAGCTTGGACCGGGACAACTCCTACGAGCAGTACTTC
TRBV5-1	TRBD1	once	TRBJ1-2	CASSKDRVDGYTF	TGCGCCAGCAGCAAGGACAGGGTGGATGGCTACACCTTC
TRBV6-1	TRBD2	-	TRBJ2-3	CASSEGGLADTDTQYF	TGTGCCAGCAGTGAGGGGGGACTAGCGGACACAGATACGCAGTATTTT
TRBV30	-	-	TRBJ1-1	CAWSAEVGITEAFF	TGTGCCTGGAGTGCCGAGGTAGGAATCACTGAAGCTTTCTTT
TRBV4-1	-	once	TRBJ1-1	CASSHPRNTEAFF	TGCGCCAGCAGCCACCCACGCAACACTGAAGCTTTCTTT
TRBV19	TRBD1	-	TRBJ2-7	CASKDRGNEQYF	TGTGCCAGTAAAGACAGGGGCAACGAGCAGTACTTC
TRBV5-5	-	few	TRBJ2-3	CASSPLGADTQYF	TGTGCCAGCAGCCCCCTGGGTGCAGATACGCAGTATTTT
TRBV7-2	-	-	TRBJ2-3	CASSPPPTRDTQYF	TGTGCCAGCAGCCCACCCCCGACCAGAGATACGCAGTATTTT
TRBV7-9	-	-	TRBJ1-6	CASRRDGSNSPLHF	TGTGCCAGCAGGCGGGACGGATCTAATTCACCCCTCCACTTT
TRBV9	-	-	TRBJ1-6	CASSVGSPNSPLHF	TGTGCCAGCAGCGTAGGATCACCTAATTCACCCCTCCACTTT
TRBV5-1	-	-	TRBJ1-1	CASSFAGNAEAFF	TGCGCCAGCAGCTTCGCAGGGAACGCTGAAGCTTTCTTT
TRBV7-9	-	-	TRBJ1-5	CASSQEGGNQPQHF	TGTGCCAGCAGCCAGGAGGGCGGCAATCAGCCCCAGCATTTT
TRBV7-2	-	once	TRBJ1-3	CASSLAPSGNTIYF	TGTGCCAGCAGCTTAGCCCCCTCTGGAAACACCATATATTTT
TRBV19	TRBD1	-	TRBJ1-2	CASSSWDRANYGYTF	TGTGCCAGTAGTTCCTGGGACAGGGCCAACTATGGCTACACCTTC
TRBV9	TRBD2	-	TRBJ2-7	CASSPVVAGYEQYF	TGTGCCAGCAGCCCCGTTGTAGCGGGCTACGAGCAGTACTTC
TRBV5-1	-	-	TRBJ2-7	CASSPGWGYEQYF	TGCGCCAGCAGTCCGGGATGGGGCTACGAGCAGTACTTC
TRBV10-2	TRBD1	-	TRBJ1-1	CASKPQGFSTEAFF	TGCGCCAGCAAGCCACAGGGGTTTAGCACTGAAGCTTTCTTT
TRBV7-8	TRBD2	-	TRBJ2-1	CASSLPLRLAGKRNNEQFF	TGTGCCAGCAGCCTGCCGCTGCGGCTAGCGGGCAAGAGGAACAATGAGCAGTTCTTC
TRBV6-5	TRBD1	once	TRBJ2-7	CASSSVSGTGRYEQYF	TGTGCCAGCAGTTCGGTATCCGGGACAGGTCGGTACGAGCAGTACTTC
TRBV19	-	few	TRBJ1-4	CASRPSGQGLEKLFF	TGTGCCAGTAGGCCATCGGGGCAGGGCCTAGAAAAACTGTTTTTT
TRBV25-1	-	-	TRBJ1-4	CASSDIGVTNEKLFF	TGTGCCAGCAGTGATATAGGGGTTACTAATGAAAAACTGTTTTTT
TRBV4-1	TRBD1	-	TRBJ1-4	CASSQTGTNEKLFF	TGCGCCAGCAGCCAGACAGGGACTAATGAAAAACTGTTTTTT
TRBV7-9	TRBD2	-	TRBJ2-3	CASSLVGGSTDTQYF	TGTGCCAGCAGCTTAGTGGGGGGGTCCACAGATACGCAGTATTTT
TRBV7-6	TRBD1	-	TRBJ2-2	CASRPDRVNTGELFF	TGTGCCAGCAGGCCCGACAGGGTGAACACCGGGGAGCTGTTTTTT
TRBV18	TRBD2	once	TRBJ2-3	CASSPGLAGRRTDTQYF	TGTGCCAGCTCACCGGGACTAGCGGGCCGGAGAACAGATACGCAGTATTTT
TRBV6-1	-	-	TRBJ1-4	CASSGSLTVNEKLFF	TGTGCCAGCAGTGGAAGCTTGACAGTTAATGAAAAACTGTTTTTT
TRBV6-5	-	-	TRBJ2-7	CASTRKGDWPYEQYF	TGTGCCAGCACCAGGAAGGGAGACTGGCCCTACGAGCAGTACTTC
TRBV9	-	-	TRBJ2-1	CASSPRGAAEQFF	TGTGCCAGCAGCCCAAGGGGGGCAGCTGAGCAGTTCTTC
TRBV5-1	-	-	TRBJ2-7	CASSLALGSSYEQYF	TGCGCCAGCAGCTTGGCGCTGGGGAGCTCCTACGAGCAGTACTTC
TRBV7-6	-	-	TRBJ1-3	CASSLAPGDSGNTIYF	TGTGCCAGCAGCTTAGCGCCAGGCGATTCTGGAAACACCATATATTTT
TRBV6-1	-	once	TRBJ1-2	CASSEKDPGYGYTF	TGTGCCAGCAGTGAGAAAGACCCAGGCTATGGCTACACCTTC
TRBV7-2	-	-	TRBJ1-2	CASTRWGSNYGYTF	TGTGCCAGCACCCGTTGGGGATCTAACTATGGCTACACCTTC
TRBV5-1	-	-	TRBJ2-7	CASSFSTNYEQYF	TGCGCCAGCAGCTTCAGCACGAACTACGAGCAGTACTTC
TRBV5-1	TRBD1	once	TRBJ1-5	CASSLERGQGNQPQHF	TGCGCCAGCAGCTTGGAGCGGGGACAGGGAAATCAGCCCCAGCATTTT
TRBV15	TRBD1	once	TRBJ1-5	CATSRGQGTQPQHF	TGTGCCACCAGCAGAGGACAGGGTACTCAGCCCCAGCATTTT
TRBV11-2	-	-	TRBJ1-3	CASCQWPGNTIYF	TGTGCCAGCTGCCAATGGCCCGGAAACACCATATATTTT
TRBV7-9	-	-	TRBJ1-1	CASSPNAGANTEAFF	TGTGCCAGCAGCCCTAACGCGGGGGCGAACACTGAAGCTTTCTTT
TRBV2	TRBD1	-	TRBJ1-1	CASVTGGGTAFF	TGTGCCAGTGTGACAGGGGGGGGTACGGCTTTCTTT
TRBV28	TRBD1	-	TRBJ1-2	CASSFGTGTYGYTF	TGTGCCAGCAGTTTTGGGACAGGGACCTATGGCTACACCTTC
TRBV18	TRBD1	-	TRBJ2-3	CASSSGQILTDTQYF	TGTGCCAGCTCATCGGGACAGATTCTCACAGATACGCAGTATTTT
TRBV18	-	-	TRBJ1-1	CASSGGQVNTEAFF	TGTGCCAGCAGCGGGGGTCAGGTGAACACTGAAGCTTTCTTT
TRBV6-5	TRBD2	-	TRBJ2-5	CASSGAGGRETQYF	TGTGCCAGCAGCGGGGCGGGGGGGCGAGAGACCCAGTACTTC
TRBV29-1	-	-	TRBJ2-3	CSVWTLISTDTQYF	TGCAGCGTATGGACACTGATCAGCACAGATACGCAGTATTTT
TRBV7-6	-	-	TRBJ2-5	CASSLRNLQETQYF	TGTGCCAGCAGCTTAAGAAACCTCCAAGAGACCCAGTACTTC
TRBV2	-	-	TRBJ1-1	CASSEAAFRGTEAFF	TGTGCCAGCAGTGAAGCGGCCTTCAGAGGAACTGAAGCTTTCTTT